The 13 T cell receptor beta chains below come from one sample, sequenced in a study of T-cell memory formation after mild COVID-19. TCRdb itself ran the 5' RACE reads through MiXCR, one entry per CDR3 protein. In the table there are around 250,000 distinct CDR3 sequences, 16% of which are singletons. The specimen sequenced was PBMCs or a T cell subset sorted from them (not recorded which). The receptors originated from a man in his late teens or twenties who had mild COVID-19 (a few samples of this study predate the infection). Cell type and time point are not known.

V gene TRBV5-6 combines with J gene TRBJ1-6, with 7 bases fitting TRBD1. Germline trimming cut 4 bases from V and 10 bases from J; bases unmatched to any gene: 8. The CDR3 sequence is 14 residues long. Looked up from germline, CDR1 is SGHDT and CDR2 is YYEEEE. CDR3 in amino acids: CASSRYRGASPLHF. CDR3 in DNA: TGTGCCAGCAGCCGCTACAGGGGCGCCTCACCCCTCCACTTT.

The rearrangement joins TRBV20-1 to TRBJ2-7; 9 bases match TRBD1. This CDR3 has 13 amino acids. From germline, CDR1 is DFQATT and CDR2 SNEGSKA (reference sequence). Germline trimming cut 3 bases from V and 2 bases from J; bases unmatched to any gene: 2. The DNA of the CDR3 is TGCAGTGCTAGGCGGGACAGGGCCTACGAGCAGTACTTC. It yields the protein CSARRDRAYEQYF.

This clonotype was counted only a few times. The rearrangement joins TRBV14 to TRBJ2-5; 9 bases agree with TRBD1. Germline CDR1 and CDR2: SGHDN and FVKESK. The CDR3 runs 17 residues. Unmatched junction bases numbered 11, after V lost 1 base and J lost 5 bases. This CDR3 is CASSQGGVTGGRETQYF. CDR3 nucleotide sequence: TGTGCCAGCAGCCAAGGCGGAGTTACAGGGGGCAGGGAGACCCAGTACTTC.

This clonotype has more than one count but fewer than ten. This chain links TRBV6-2 or TRBV6-3 with TRBJ2-2; the D is unclear. The CDR3 contains 13 residues. Germline V gene sequence: CDR1 MNHEY, CDR2 SVGEGT. V shed 6 bases and J shed 2 bases, with 7 bases lying between them. The CDR3 sequence: CASRAQNTGELFF. CDR3 DNA sequence: TGTGCCAGCAGAGCCCAAAACACCGGGGAGCTGTTTTTT.

This clonotype was seen a few times. The chain has TRBV4-1 and TRBJ2-3, with D hard to call. Between the trimmed V and J ends, which lost 1 base and 10 bases, there was a span of 9 bases. The CDR3 sequence is 12 residues long. The V gene's germline CDR1 is MGHRA and CDR2 YSYEKL. CDR3 DNA: TGCGCCAGCAGCCAAGGTGTAACGGCGCAGTATTTT. It yields the protein CASSQGVTAQYF.

The V gene is TRBV20-1, the J gene TRBJ1-1; 9 bases agree with TRBD1. The CDR3 has 13 amino acids. V shed 5 bases and J 4 bases; nucleotides not matched to a gene: 5. Germline V gene data show CDR1 as DFQATT and CDR2 as SNEGSKA (reference sequence). CDR3 sequence (DNA): TGCAGTGCTGGACGACAGGGGGTCACTGAAGCTTTCTTT. Protein product: CSAGRQGVTEAFF.

The chain is built from TRBV5-1 and TRBJ2-3; D remains ambiguous. Trimming left V 0 bases short and J 0 bases short, with 8 bases between. Germline V CDR1 and CDR2: SGHRS, YFSETQ. The CDR3 runs 15 residues. CDR3 in amino acids: CASSLAVGSTDTQYF. Here the CDR3 DNA reads TGCGCCAGCAGCTTGGCCGTCGGGAGCACAGATACGCAGTATTTT.

The chain couples TRBV5-1 to TRBJ1-4, with D hard to call. CDR1 and CDR2 from the germline V gene are SGHRS and YFSETQ. V was trimmed by 0 bases and J by 8 bases, leaving 8 bases between them. CDR3 length equals 13 residues. CDR3 nucleotide sequence: TGCGCCAGCAGCTTGGAAGGGAAGGAAAAACTGTTTTTT. This codes for CASSLEGKEKLFF.

The chain couples TRBV29-1 to TRBJ1-2, with D uncertain. The CDR3 has 12 residues. Germline CDR1 reads SQVTM; CDR2 reads ANQGSEA. V lost 6 bases to trimming and J lost 4 bases, with 12 bases between them. The CDR3 spells CSVGGVSYGYTF. In DNA, the CDR3 is TGCAGCGTGGGTGGTGTCAGCTATGGCTACACCTTC.

The genes are TRBV25-1 and TRBJ1-2, with D maybe TRBD1 (6 bases). The germline V gene encodes CDR1 MGHDK and CDR2 SYGVNS. The CDR3 is 16 amino acids. Trimming left V 4 bases short and J 8 bases short, with 23 bases between. CDR3 amino acids: CASSGANFPWGAGYTF. CDR3 coding DNA: TGTGCCAGCAGTGGAGCCAACTTTCCTTGGGGGGCCGGCTACACCTTC.

This clonotype is labeled large (0.1 to 1%). The rearrangement joins TRBV5-6 to TRBJ1-4, with TRBD1 matching 9 bases. CDR3 length: 19 amino acids. Germline-derived CDR1 and CDR2 are SGHDT and YYEEEE. V shed 1 base, J shed 2 bases, and the junction held 12 bases outside the gene matches. CDR3 bases: TGTGCCAGCAGCTTGCAAGGACAGGGGCTCTTCGGCACTAATGAAAAACTGTTTTTT. Translated: CASSLQGQGLFGTNEKLFF.

The CDR3 nucleotides are TGTGCCAGCAGCTTCTTCTCCGGGGAGCTGTTTTTT. Residues: CASSFFSGELFF. The chain carries TRBV7-2 and TRBJ2-2, with D unresolved. Germline values: CDR1 SGHTA, CDR2 FQGNSA. The CDR3 length is 12 residues. Trimming stripped 3 bases from V and 6 bases from J, with 5 bases between.

V is TRBV5-1 and J is TRBJ2-3, with TRBD2 matching 12 bases. The CDR3 has 16 residues. With V trimmed by 2 bases and J by 2 bases, 3 bases remained unmatched. Germline V gene data show CDR1 as SGHRS and CDR2 as YFSETQ. The CDR3 DNA sequence: TGCGCCAGCAGCTTCAGGACTAGCGGGGCCACAGATACGCAGTATTTT. It codes for CASSFRTSGATDTQYF.